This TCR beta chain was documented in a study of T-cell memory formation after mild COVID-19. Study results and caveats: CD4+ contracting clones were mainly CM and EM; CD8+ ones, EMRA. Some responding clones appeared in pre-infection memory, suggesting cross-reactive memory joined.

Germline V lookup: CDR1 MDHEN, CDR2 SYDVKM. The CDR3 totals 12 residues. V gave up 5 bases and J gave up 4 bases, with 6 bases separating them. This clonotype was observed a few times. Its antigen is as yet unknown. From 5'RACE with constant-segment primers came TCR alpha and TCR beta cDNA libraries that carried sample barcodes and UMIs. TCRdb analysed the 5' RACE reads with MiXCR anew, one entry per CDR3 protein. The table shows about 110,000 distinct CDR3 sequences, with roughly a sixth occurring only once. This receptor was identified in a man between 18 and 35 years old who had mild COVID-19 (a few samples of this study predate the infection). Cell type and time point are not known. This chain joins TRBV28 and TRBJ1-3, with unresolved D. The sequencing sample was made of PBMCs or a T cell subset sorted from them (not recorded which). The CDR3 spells CASSKQGNTIYF. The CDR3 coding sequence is TGTGCCAGCAGTAAACAGGGAAACACCATATATTTT.